Following are 7 T cell receptor beta chains from one sample sequenced in a study of shared clonotypes between healthy human individuals (dated by TCRdb to 2020 to 2022). The library was produced with the immunoSEQ multiplex PCR assay. Not all clones reach the TCRdb copy of this immuneACCESS table, which keeps in-frame sequences only. Checked studies attribute under half of the gap to unresolved V genes and leave the rest unexplained. The sample table records 550,000 to 700,000 clones; 73% of these occur just once. Of the sample, around 1.8% is held by the ten largest clones. The sequencing sample was made of memory CD4+ T cells sorted from blood. Sample cell subset or site, as interpreted from the label and publication: CD45RA-negative fraction. Receptor source: a woman aged 25 to 45 in good health.

The chain couples TRBV27 to TRBJ1-5; 9 bases fit TRBD1. V was pared by 6 bases and J by 4 bases, with 7 bases of the junction left unmatched. The CDR3 spans 15 residues. CDR1 and CDR2 from the germline V gene are MNHEY and SMNVEV (reference sequence). The chain's CDR3 is CASRGTGWINQPQHF. The CDR3 nucleotides read TGTGCCAGCAGGGGGACAGGGTGGATTAATCAGCCCCAGCATTTT.

This chain links TRBV5-1 with TRBJ1-1; the match to TRBD1 covers 7 bases. There are 15 residues in the CDR3. Trimming took 0 bases from V and 0 from J; bases not matched to a gene: 2. Germline CDR1 reads SGHRS; CDR2 reads YFSETQ. CDR3 in amino acids: CASSLEGQLNTEAFF. The CDR3 DNA reads as TGCGCCAGCAGCTTGGAGGGACAGTTGAACACTGAAGCTTTCTTT.

The CDR3 DNA reads as TGTGCCAGTAGTATGACGGCGGTCTATGGCTACACCTTC. This codes for CASSMTAVYGYTF. This sequence joins TRBV19 and TRBJ1-2; no definite D call. Germline CDR1 reads LNHDA; CDR2 reads SQIVND (reference sequence). CDR3 length: 13 amino acids. The V end was cut by 3 bases, the J end by 4 bases, with 9 bases between.

This clone was counted once. The chain couples TRBV2 to TRBJ2-1, with 7 bases identical to TRBD1. The CDR3 runs 15 residues. Trimming removed 6 bases from V and 6 bases from J; junction bases left unmatched: 11. The V gene's germline CDR1 is SNHLY and CDR2 FYNNEI. The CDR3 nucleotides read TGTGCCAGCAGCAAAGGGGGCGCGAATCTCAATGAGCAGTTCTTC. It encodes CASSKGGANLNEQFF. Variable domain in full (rest from reference TRBV2 and TRBJ2-1): EPEVTQTPSHQVTQMGQEVILRCVPISNHLYFYWYRQILGQKVEFLVSFYNNEISEKSEIFDDQFSVERPDGSNFTLKIRSTKLEDSAMYFCASSKGGANLNEQFFGPGTRLTVL.

CDR3 in amino acids: CSAARGHEQYF. The DNA of the CDR3 is TGCAGCGCCGCGCGGGGCCACGAGCAGTACTTC. The chain combines TRBV29-1 with TRBJ2-5; D may be TRBD2 (6 bases). Gene TRBJ2-7 matches the end of the DNA better, so the J call may be wrong. Per the germline V gene, CDR1 is SQVTM and CDR2 is ANQGSEA. This CDR3 has 11 residues.

This clone was seen a handful of times. J is TRBJ1-1 and V is TRBV27; D gene uncertain. The ends were cut back, 3 bases at V and 3 bases at J, with 11 bases in the middle. Germline CDR1 reads MNHEY; CDR2 reads SMNVEV (reference sequence). This CDR3 comprises 14 residues. Here the CDR3 reads CASSFGDSDTEAFF. Written as DNA, the CDR3 is TGTGCCAGCAGTTTCGGGGATTCAGACACTGAAGCTTTCTTT.

The CDR3 loop is CASSVIAASQETQYF. The CDR3 DNA follows: TGTGCCAGCAGTGTGATAGCGGCTTCCCAAGAGACCCAGTACTTC. The V gene is TRBV2, the J gene TRBJ2-5, with D perhaps matching TRBD2 (6 bases). The CDR3 spans 15 residues. V lost 4 bases, J lost 1 base, and 13 bases lay in between. Germline V lookup: CDR1 SNHLY, CDR2 FYNNEI.